These 16 T cell receptor beta chains originate from one sample sequenced in a study of T cell changes during pregnancy in multiple sclerosis (dated by TCRdb to the late 2010s). The library was produced with the immunoSEQ multiplex PCR assay. TCRdb holds this immuneACCESS table with in-frame rearrangements only. Some clones are missing; in checked studies, unresolved V genes explain under half, and the rest has no known cause. For this sample the table gives 45,000 to 55,000 clones, of which around 92% were detected only once. About 0.94% of the sample is in the top ten clones. This specimen consisted of CD4+ T cells from peripheral blood mononuclear cells, obtained in the second trimester of pregnancy. These receptors all come from a female donor in good health, enrolled as a control in a pregnancy study.

This clone was detected a few times. One end of the junction does not line up with germline, which may come from a read error. This chain connects TRBV7-8 to TRBJ2-3, with D unresolved. CDR1 is SGHVS and CDR2 is FQNEAQ in the germline V gene. The CDR3 covers 15 residues. In nucleotides, the CDR3 is TGTGCCAGCAACTTAAGGCGGTTAGCATCAGATACGCAGTATTTT. The encoded protein is CASNLRRLASDTQYF. Looking up the rest from reference TRBV7-8 and TRBJ2-3 gives the full variable domain: GAGVSQSPRYKVAKRGQDVALRCDPISGHVSLFWYQQALGQGPEFLTYFQNEAQLDKSGLPSDRFFAERPEGSVSTLKIQRTQQEDSAVYLCASNLRRLASDTQYFGPGTRLTVL.

The chain joins TRBV18 to TRBJ1-1; weak D call: TRBD1 (5 bases). The CDR3 totals 14 residues. The V gene's germline CDR1 is KGHSH and CDR2 LQKENI. V lost 3 bases to trimming and J lost 4 bases, with 12 bases between them. In DNA, the CDR3 is TGTGCCAGCTCACCTCCACAGGTCCTCACTGAAGCTTTCTTT. Amino acid sequence: CASSPPQVLTEAFF.

This chain uses TRBV5-1 with TRBJ2-5, with 9 bases identical to TRBD1. Germline assignment: CDR1 SGHRS and CDR2 YFSETQ. The J segment lost 1 base and the V segment lost 3 bases, leaving 13 bases of the junction unmatched. The CDR3 length is 18 residues. The CDR3 spells CASSWGLRDRVLQETQYF. DNA of the CDR3: TGCGCCAGCAGCTGGGGACTCCGGGACAGGGTGCTCCAAGAGACCCAGTACTTC.

The V and J genes are TRBV11-1 and TRBJ2-1, with TRBD2 as a possible D gene (6 bases). The CDR3 loop spans 13 amino acids. In germline, CDR1 is SGHAT, CDR2 FQDESV (reference sequence). V was cut by 8 bases and J by 5 bases, with 13 bases left in between. CDR3 protein: CASLASVHNEQFF. The CDR3 coding sequence is TGTGCCAGCCTAGCTAGCGTTCACAATGAGCAGTTCTTC. Full variable domain (missing parts from reference TRBV11-1 and TRBJ2-1): EAEVAQSPRYKITEKSQAVAFWCDPISGHATLYWYRQILGQGPELLVQFQDESVVDDSQLPKDRFSAERLKGVDSTLKIQPAELGDSAMYLCASLASVHNEQFFGPGTRLTVL.

The chain links TRBV5-8 to TRBJ1-5, with D maybe TRBD1 (6 bases). The V end lost 0 bases, the J end lost 0 bases, and 10 bases lay between the germline ends. Germline loops: CDR1 SGHTS, CDR2 YDEGEE. This CDR3 is 16 amino acids long. The CDR3 nucleotides read TGTGCCAGCAGCTTGGTGCGGACAGCTAGCAATCAGCCCCAGCATTTT. Translated, it gives CASSLVRTASNQPQHF.

This clone occurred once. This chain uses TRBV4-1 with TRBJ2-5, with 9 nucleotides matching TRBD2. The CDR3 extends over 19 amino acids. Per the germline V gene, CDR1 is MGHRA and CDR2 is YSYEKL. After removal of 1 base from V and 4 bases from J, the junction contained 16 bases not matched to a gene. The CDR3 region has the DNA TGCGCCAGCAGCCAAGGGGTCGGTGGCGGGAGGGCCCTCGGAGAGACCCAGTACTTC. Translation: CASSQGVGGGRALGETQYF.

The chain uses TRBV10-3 and TRBJ1-1; 8 bases map to TRBD1. The junction had 0 bases not matched to a gene; V was cut back by 0 bases and J by 6 bases. The CDR3 sequence is 13 residues long. Germline V CDR1 and CDR2: ENHRY, SYGVKD. The CDR3 nucleotides read TGTGCCATCAGTGAGTCGACAGGGGCTGAAGCTTTCTTT. Protein: CAISESTGAEAFF.

CDR3 amino acids: CASSYSTGEAFF. The CDR3 DNA sequence: TGTGCCAGCAGTTACTCGACAGGGGAAGCTTTCTTT. This chain joins TRBV6-5 and TRBJ1-1; 7 nucleotides line up with TRBD1. CDR1 is MNHEY and CDR2 is SVGAGI in the germline V gene. J lost 8 bases, V lost 0 bases, and 0 bases had no gene match. This CDR3 is 12 amino acids long.

The chain has TRBV19 and TRBJ2-2, with a possible D match to TRBD2 (5 bases). The CDR3 contains 16 residues. V was trimmed by 7 bases and J by 2 bases, leaving 17 bases between them. The germline V gene encodes CDR1 LNHDA and CDR2 SQIVND (reference sequence). The chain's CDR3 is CASKTLGLSNTGELFF. For the CDR3, the DNA is TGTGCCAGTAAAACACTCGGACTTTCAAACACCGGGGAGCTGTTTTTT.

The chain couples TRBV7-2 to TRBJ2-1; no clear D gene. The ends were cut back, 2 bases at V and 0 bases at J, with 11 bases in the middle. The CDR3 runs to 16 residues. Germline loops: CDR1 SGHTA, CDR2 FQGNSA. DNA for the CDR3: TGTGCCAGCAGCTTATTTGCGGTTAGCTCCTACAATGAGCAGTTCTTC. This encodes CASSLFAVSSYNEQFF.

The CDR3 protein is CASSLVQGPLEQYF. The CDR3 DNA follows: TGCGCCAGCAGCTTGGTACAGGGCCCCCTCGAGCAGTACTTC. This chain joins TRBV5-1 and TRBJ2-7, with a weak D call TRBD1 (6 bases). The CDR3 sequence is 14 residues long. Per germline, CDR1 SGHRS and CDR2 YFSETQ. The V and J ends lost 0 bases and 6 bases respectively, with 13 bases between them.

V and J are TRBV12-5 and TRBJ2-7, with a tentative D call TRBD2 (6 bases). Trimming removed 5 bases at V and 4 bases at J, with 15 bases between. The germline CDR1 and CDR2 sequences are LGHNT and FRNRAP. The CDR3 consists of 14 residues. CDR3 sequence: CASGLSGLKYEQYF. The DNA of the CDR3 is TGTGCTAGTGGTCTTAGCGGATTGAAATACGAGCAGTACTTC.

This chain links TRBV28 with TRBJ1-1; 9 nucleotides align to TRBD1. This CDR3 has 14 amino acids. The V segment lost 6 bases and the J segment 5 bases; nucleotides outside the gene matches: 7. Germline V gives CDR1 MDHEN, CDR2 SYDVKM. CDR3 sequence: CASRHGQGWTEAFF. The DNA for the CDR3 is TGTGCCAGCAGACACGGACAGGGGTGGACTGAAGCTTTCTTT.

V gene TRBV4-1 combines with J gene TRBJ2-1; TRBD2 matches 14 bases. This CDR3 has 16 amino acids. V gave up 8 bases and J gave up 4 bases; unmatched junction bases: 7. Germline V gene sequence: CDR1 MGHRA, CDR2 YSYEKL. Here the CDR3 reads CASAEGLAGVYNEQFF. The CDR3 DNA follows: TGCGCCAGCGCCGAGGGACTAGCGGGGGTTTACAATGAGCAGTTCTTC.

The J gene is TRBJ2-5, the V gene TRBV28, with 8 bases matching TRBD1. Germline V gives CDR1 MDHEN, CDR2 SYDVKM. V shed 6 bases and J 5 bases; nucleotides not matched to a gene: 5. The CDR3 length is 13 residues. For the CDR3, the DNA is TGTGCCAGCAGGGTGACAGGGGCCGAGACCCAGTACTTC. Residues: CASRVTGAETQYF.

The J gene is TRBJ2-2, the V gene TRBV18, with a weak D call TRBD1 (5 bases). Trimming cost V 3 bases and J 1 base, with 9 bases left between them. The CDR3 loop spans 15 amino acids. The germline V gene encodes CDR1 KGHSH and CDR2 LQKENI. CDR3 sequence: CASSPQTENTGELFF. CDR3 sequence (DNA): TGTGCCAGCTCACCGCAGACAGAGAACACCGGGGAGCTGTTTTTT. Based on the CDR3 plus reference TRBV18 and TRBJ2-2, the full variable domain is NAGVMQNPRHLVRRRGQEARLRCSPMKGHSHVYWYRQLPEEGLKFMVYLQKENIIDESGMPKERFSAEFPKEGPSILRIQQVVRGDSAAYFCASSPQTENTGELFFGEGSRLTVL.